This T cell receptor (beta chain) was identified in a study of prognosis after radiotherapy for stage I lung cancer. Study information: Stage I lung tumors that were newly diagnosed and primary were found in some 15 patients, while a few patients had oligometastatic NSCLC after surgical resection of the primary tumor. Radiotherapy: SBRT, 3 to 5 fractions, biologically effective dose at least 100 Gy. Distant metastases were recorded in a few patients after radiotherapy, at a median of around seven months, and no significant progression was recorded in 15.

There were about 6 milliliters of peripheral blood drawn at each of two time points. The CDR3 is 14 residues long. V was clipped by 0 bases and J by 8 bases, with 12 bases between them. From germline, CDR1 is SGHRS and CDR2 YFSETQ. This clonotype was seen ten or more times. Amplification of TCR beta CDR3 from genomic DNA used two-round multiplex PCR. Gene-specific TRBV and TRBJ primers were used in PCR round one. TCRdb analysed the multiplex PCR reads with MiXCR anew, one entry per CDR3 protein. The data show over 11,000 distinct CDR3 sequences, 50% to 65% seen once. The source was PBMCs, collected before or after stereotactic body radiation therapy (not recorded which). This clonotype was obtained from a donor aged 50 or older with non-small cell lung cancer. The V call is TRBV5-1, the J call TRBJ2-1; possible D gene TRBD1, 5 bases. DNA for the CDR3: TGCGCCAGCAGCTTGGTCAGGGCGTCGGATGAGCAGTTCTTC. Translation: CASSLVRASDEQFF. Variable domain in full (rest from reference TRBV5-1 and TRBJ2-1): KAGVTQTPRYLIKTRGQQVTLSCSPISGHRSVSWYQQTPGQGLQFLFEYFSETQRNKGNFPGRFSGRQFSNSRSEMNVSTLELGDSALYLCASSLVRASDEQFFGPGTRLTVL.